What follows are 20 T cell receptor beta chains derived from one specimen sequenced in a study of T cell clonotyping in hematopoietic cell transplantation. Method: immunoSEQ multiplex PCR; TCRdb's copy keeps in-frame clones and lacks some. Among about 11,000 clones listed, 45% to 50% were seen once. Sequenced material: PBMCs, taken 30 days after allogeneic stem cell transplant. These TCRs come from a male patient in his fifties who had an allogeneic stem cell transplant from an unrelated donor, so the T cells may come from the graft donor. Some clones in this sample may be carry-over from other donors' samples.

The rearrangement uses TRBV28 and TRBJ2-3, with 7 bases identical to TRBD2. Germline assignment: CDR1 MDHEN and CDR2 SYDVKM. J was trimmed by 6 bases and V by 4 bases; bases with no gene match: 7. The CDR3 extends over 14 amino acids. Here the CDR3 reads CASSSAGEGDTQYF. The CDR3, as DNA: TGTGCCAGCAGTTCGGCGGGAGAGGGGGATACGCAGTATTTT. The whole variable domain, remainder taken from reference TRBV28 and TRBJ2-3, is DVKVTQSSRYLVKRTGEKVFLECVQDMDHENMFWYRQDPGLGLRLIYFSYDVKMKEKGDIPEGYSVSREKKERFSLILESASTNQTSMYLCASSSAGEGDTQYFGPGTRLTVL.

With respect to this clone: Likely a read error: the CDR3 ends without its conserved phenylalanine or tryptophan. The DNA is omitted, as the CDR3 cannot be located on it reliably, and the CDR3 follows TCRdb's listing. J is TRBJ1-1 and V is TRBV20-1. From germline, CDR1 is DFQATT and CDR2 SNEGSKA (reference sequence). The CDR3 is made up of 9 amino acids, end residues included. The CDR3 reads CSARGDNPT.

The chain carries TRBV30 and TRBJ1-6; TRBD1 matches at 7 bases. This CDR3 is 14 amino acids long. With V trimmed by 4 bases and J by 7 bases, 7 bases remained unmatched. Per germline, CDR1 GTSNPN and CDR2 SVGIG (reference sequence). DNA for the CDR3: TGTGCCTGGACCCTGGGACAGCTGAATTCACCCCTCCACTTT. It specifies CAWTLGQLNSPLHF.

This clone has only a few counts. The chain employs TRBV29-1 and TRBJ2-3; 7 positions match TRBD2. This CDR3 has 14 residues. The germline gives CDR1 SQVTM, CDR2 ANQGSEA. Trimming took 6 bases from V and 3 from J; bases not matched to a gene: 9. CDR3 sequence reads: CSVVWGGNTDTQYF. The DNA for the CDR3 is TGCAGCGTCGTGTGGGGGGGGAATACAGATACGCAGTATTTT.

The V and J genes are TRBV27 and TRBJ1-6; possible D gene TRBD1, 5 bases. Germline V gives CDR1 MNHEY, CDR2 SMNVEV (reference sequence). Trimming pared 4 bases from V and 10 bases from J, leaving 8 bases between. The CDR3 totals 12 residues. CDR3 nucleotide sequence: TGTGCCAGCAGTTCCAGGGACTCACCCCTCCACTTT. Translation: CASSSRDSPLHF.

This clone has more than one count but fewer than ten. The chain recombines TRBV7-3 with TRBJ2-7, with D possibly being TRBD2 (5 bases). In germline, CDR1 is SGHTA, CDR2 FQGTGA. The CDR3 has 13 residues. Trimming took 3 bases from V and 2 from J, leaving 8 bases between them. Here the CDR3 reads CASSFRGPYEQYF. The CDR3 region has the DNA TGTGCCAGCAGCTTTCGAGGGCCCTACGAGCAGTACTTC.

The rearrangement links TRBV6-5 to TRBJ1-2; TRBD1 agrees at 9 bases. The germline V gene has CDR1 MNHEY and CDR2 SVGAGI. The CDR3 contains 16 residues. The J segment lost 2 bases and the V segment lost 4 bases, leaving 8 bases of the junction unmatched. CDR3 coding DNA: TGTGCCAGCAGTTTGCACAGGGGGCGCAGGAACTATGGCTACACCTTC. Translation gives CASSLHRGRRNYGYTF.

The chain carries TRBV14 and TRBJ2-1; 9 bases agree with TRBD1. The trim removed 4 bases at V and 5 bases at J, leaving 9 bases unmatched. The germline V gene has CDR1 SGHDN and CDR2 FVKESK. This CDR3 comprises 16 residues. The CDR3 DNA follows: TGTGCCAGCAGCCCAATTCCGGGACAGGGTGACAATGAGCAGTTCTTC. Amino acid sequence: CASSPIPGQGDNEQFF. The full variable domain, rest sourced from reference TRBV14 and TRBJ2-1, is EAGVTQFPSHSVIEKGQTVTLRCDPISGHDNLYWYRRVMGKEIKFLLHFVKESKQDESGMPNNRFLAERTGGTYSTLKVQPAELEDSGVYFCASSPIPGQGDNEQFFGPGTRLTVL.

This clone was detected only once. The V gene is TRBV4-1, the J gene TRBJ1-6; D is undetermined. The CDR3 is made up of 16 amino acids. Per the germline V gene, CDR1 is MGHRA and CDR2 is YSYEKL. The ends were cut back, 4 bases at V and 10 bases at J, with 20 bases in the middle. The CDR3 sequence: CASSPQRTSGESPLHF. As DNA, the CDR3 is TGCGCCAGCAGCCCTCAGCGGACCTCCGGGGAGTCACCCCTCCACTTT.

The CDR3 DNA is TGTGCCTGGAGTGTACTAGCCACCGAGTCCTACGAGCAGTACTTC. This encodes CAWSVLATESYEQYF. The chain is built from TRBV30 and TRBJ2-7; possible D gene TRBD2, 6 bases. V was pared by 0 bases and J by 1 base, with 13 bases between. Looked up from germline, CDR1 is GTSNPN and CDR2 is SVGIG (reference sequence). The CDR3 is 15 residues long.

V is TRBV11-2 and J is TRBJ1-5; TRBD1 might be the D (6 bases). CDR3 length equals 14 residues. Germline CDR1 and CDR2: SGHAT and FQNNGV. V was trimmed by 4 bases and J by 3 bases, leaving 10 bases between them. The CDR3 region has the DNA TGTGCCAGCAGCTCCGGGACAACCAATCAGCCCCAGCATTTT. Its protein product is CASSSGTTNQPQHF.

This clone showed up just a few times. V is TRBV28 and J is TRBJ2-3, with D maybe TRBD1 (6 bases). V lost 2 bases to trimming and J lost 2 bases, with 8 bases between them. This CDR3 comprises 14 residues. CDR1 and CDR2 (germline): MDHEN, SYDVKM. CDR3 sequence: CASSLRQDTDTQYF. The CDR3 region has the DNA TGTGCCAGCAGTTTAAGACAGGACACAGATACGCAGTATTTT.

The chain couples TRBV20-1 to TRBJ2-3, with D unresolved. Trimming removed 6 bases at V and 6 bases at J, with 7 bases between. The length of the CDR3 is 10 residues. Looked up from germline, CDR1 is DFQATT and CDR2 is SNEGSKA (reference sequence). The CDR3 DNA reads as TGCAGTGCAATGAGGGATACGCAGTATTTT. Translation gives CSAMRDTQYF.

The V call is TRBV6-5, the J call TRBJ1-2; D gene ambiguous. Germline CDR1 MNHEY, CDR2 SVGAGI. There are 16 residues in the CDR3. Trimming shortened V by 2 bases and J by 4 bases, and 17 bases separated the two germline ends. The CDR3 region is CASSYVAGFEAYGYTF. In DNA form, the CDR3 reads TGTGCCAGCAGTTACGTGGCAGGTTTTGAGGCCTATGGCTACACCTTC.

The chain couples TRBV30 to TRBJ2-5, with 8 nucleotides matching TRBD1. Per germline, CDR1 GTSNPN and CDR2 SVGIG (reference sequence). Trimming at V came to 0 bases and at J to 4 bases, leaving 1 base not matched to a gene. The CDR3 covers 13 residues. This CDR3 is CAWSVQGVETQYF. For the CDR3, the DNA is TGTGCCTGGAGTGTACAGGGGGTAGAGACCCAGTACTTC.

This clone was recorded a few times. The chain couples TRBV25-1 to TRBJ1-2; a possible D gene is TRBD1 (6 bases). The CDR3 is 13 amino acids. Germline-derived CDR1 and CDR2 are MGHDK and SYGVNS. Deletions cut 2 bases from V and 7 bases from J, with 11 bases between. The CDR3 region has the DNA TGTGCCAGCAGTGAAACAGGGTGGAGTGGCTACACCTTC. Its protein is CASSETGWSGYTF.

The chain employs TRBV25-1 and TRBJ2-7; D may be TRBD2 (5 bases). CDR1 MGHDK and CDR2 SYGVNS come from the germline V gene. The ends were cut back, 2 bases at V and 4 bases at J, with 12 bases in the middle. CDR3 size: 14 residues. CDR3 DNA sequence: TGTGCCAGCAGTGAAAGAGAACTAGGTTACGAGCAGTACTTC. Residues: CASSERELGYEQYF.

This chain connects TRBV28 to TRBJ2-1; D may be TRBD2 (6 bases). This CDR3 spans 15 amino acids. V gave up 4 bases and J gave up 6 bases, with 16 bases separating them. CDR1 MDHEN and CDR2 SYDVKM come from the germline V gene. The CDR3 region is CASSSNRDSFNEQFF. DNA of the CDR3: TGTGCCAGCAGTTCGAACCGGGACTCTTTCAATGAGCAGTTCTTC. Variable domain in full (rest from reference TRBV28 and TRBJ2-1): DVKVTQSSRYLVKRTGEKVFLECVQDMDHENMFWYRQDPGLGLRLIYFSYDVKMKEKGDIPEGYSVSREKKERFSLILESASTNQTSMYLCASSSNRDSFNEQFFGPGTRLTVL.

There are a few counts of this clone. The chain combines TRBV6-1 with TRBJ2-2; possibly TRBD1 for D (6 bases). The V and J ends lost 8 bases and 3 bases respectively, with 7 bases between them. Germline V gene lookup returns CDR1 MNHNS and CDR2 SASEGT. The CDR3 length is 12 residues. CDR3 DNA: TGTGCCAGCCACAGGGACACCGGGGAGCTGTTTTTT. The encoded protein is CASHRDTGELFF.

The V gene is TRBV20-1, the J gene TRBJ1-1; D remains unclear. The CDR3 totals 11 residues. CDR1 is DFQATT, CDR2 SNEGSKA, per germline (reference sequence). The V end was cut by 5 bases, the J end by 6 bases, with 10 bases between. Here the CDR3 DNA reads TGCAGTGCTTCGGACCCGCCTGAAGCTTTCTTT. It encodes CSASDPPEAFF.